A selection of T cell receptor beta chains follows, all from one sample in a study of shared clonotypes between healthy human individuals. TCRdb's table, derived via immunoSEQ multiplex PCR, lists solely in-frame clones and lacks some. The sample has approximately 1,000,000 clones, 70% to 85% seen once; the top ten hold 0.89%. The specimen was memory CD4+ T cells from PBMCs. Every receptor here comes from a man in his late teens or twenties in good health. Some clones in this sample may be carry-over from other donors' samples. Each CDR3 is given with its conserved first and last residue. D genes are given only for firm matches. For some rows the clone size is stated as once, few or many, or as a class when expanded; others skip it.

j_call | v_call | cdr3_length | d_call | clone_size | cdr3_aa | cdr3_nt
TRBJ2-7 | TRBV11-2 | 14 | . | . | CASSLGGHSYEQYF | TGTGCCAGCAGCTTAGGAGGACACTCCTACGAGCAGTACTTC
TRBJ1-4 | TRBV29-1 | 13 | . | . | CSVGIRGGEKLFF | TGCAGCGTAGGGATCAGGGGCGGTGAAAAACTGTTTTTT
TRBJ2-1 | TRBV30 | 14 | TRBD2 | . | CAWCSGVSYNEQFF | TGTGCCTGGTGTAGCGGGGTATCCTACAATGAGCAGTTCTTC
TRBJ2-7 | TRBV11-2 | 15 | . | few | CASSLTGLASYEQYF | TGTGCCAGCAGCCTTACGGGGCTCGCGTCCTACGAGCAGTACTTC
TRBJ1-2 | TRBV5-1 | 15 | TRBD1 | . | CASSLQTGGAYGYTF | TGCGCCAGCAGCTTACAGACAGGGGGTGCATATGGCTACACCTTC
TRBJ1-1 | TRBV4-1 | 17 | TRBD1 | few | CASSTRTGGNSGTEAFF | TGCGCCAGCAGCACCCGGACAGGGGGCAATTCGGGTACTGAAGCTTTCTTT
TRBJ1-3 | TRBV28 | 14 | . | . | CASSLVGPGNTIYF | TGTGCCAGCAGTTTAGTGGGGCCTGGAAACACCATATATTTT
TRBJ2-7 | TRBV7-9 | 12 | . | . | CASSLSSYEQYF | TGTGCCAGCAGCCTAAGCTCCTACGAGCAGTACTTC
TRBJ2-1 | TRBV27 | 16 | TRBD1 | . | CASRPYRDRVSNEQFF | TGTGCCAGCAGACCTTACCGGGACAGGGTTTCCAATGAGCAGTTCTTC
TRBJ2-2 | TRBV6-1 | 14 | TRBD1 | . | CASRGRGRAGELFF | TGTGCCAGCAGGGGAAGGGGGCGCGCCGGGGAGCTGTTTTTT
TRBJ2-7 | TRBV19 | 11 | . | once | CASTPIDEQYF | TGTGCCAGTACCCCTATTGACGAGCAGTACTTC
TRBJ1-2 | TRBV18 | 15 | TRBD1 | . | CASSPQDRGIHGYTF | TGTGCCAGCTCACCACAAGACAGGGGTATACATGGCTACACCTTC
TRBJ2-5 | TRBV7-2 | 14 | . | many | CASSFFNHQETQYF | TGTGCCAGCAGCTTCTTCAATCACCAAGAGACCCAGTACTTC
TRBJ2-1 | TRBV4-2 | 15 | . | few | CASSLSRLTYNEQFF | TGTGCCAGCAGCCTGAGTCGGCTCACCTACAATGAGCAGTTCTTC
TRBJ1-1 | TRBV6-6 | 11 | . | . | CATLQRTEAFF | TGTGCCACCCTGCAACGAACTGAAGCTTTCTTT
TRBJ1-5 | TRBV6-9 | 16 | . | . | CASSYCSDPSNQPQHF | TGTGCCAGCAGTTATTGTTCAGATCCTAGCAATCAGCCCCAGCATTTT
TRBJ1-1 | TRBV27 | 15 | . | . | CASSLAGAQNTEAFF | TGTGCCAGCAGTTTAGCAGGGGCCCAAAACACTGAAGCTTTCTTT
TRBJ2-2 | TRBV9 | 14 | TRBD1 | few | CASMTGVNTGELFF | TGTGCCAGCATGACAGGGGTGAACACCGGGGAGCTGTTTTTT
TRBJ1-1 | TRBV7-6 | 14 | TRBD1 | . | CASSRDRGGTEAFF | TGTGCCAGCAGCCGGGACAGGGGGGGCACTGAAGCTTTCTTT
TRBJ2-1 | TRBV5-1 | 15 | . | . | CASDAGGGSYNEQFF | TGCGCCAGCGACGCCGGAGGGGGTAGCTACAATGAGCAGTTCTTC
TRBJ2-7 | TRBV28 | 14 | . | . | CASSFGLAQNEQYF | TGTGCCAGCAGTTTTGGGCTAGCACAGAACGAGCAGTACTTC
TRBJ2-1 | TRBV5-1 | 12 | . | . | CASTPKLNEQFF | TGCGCCAGCACTCCCAAGCTCAATGAGCAGTTCTTC
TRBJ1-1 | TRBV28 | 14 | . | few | CASSLYSPRGYVIF | TGTGCCAGCAGTTTGTATTCCCCCCGAGGGTACGTGATCTTT
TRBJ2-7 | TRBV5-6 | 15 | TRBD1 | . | CASSRRDRASYEQYF | TGTGCCAGCAGCCGCCGGGACAGGGCCTCCTACGAGCAGTACTTC
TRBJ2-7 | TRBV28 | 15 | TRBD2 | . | CASIRTSGRSGEQYF | TGTGCCAGCATCCGGACTAGCGGGAGGTCAGGCGAGCAGTACTTC
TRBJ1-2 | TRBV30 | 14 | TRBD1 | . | CAWIGGQGAYGYTF | TGTGCCTGGATTGGGGGACAGGGGGCGTATGGCTACACCTTC
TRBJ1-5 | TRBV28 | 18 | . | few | CASSPGVRRPGSNQPQHF | TGTGCCAGCAGTCCAGGAGTCCGGAGGCCGGGGAGCAATCAGCCCCAGCATTTT
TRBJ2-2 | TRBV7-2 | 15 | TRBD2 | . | CASSLGTSGRRELFF | TGTGCCAGCAGCTTGGGGACTAGCGGGAGAAGGGAGCTGTTTTTT